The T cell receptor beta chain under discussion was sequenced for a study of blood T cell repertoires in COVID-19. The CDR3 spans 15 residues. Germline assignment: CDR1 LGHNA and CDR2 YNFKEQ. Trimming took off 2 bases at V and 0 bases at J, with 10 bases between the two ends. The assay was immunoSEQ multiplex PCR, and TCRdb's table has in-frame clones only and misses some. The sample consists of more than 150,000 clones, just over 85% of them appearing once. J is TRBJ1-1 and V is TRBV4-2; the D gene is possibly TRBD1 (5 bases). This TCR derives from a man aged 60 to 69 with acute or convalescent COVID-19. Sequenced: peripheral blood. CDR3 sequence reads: CASSQLTDMNTEAFF. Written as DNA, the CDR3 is TGTGCCAGCAGCCAATTGACAGACATGAACACTGAAGCTTTCTTT.